This TCR beta chain was sequenced for a study of blood T cells in healthy people across ages. Total RNA extraction produced at least 5.5 micrograms (per sample) for the study. V gave up 3 bases and J gave up 3 bases; unmatched junction bases: 17. This CDR3 comprises 18 residues. Germline CDR1 and CDR2: SQVTM and ANQGSEA. A sample-barcoded 5' primer and a J-beta primer mix were used in a second PCR of about 7 to 12 cycles. TCRdb fed the 5' RACE reads into MiXCR, producing one record per CDR3 protein. The sample carries some 1.4 million distinct CDR3 sequences, 40% to 50% recorded once. This clonotype was detected only a few times.

The receptor comes from a woman aged 18 to 35 in good health. The chain uses TRBV29-1 and TRBJ1-2; TRBD1 matches at 9 bases. Sequenced: blood. CDR3 DNA sequence: TGCAGCGTTGATCTTTCGGGACAGGGAACCCGTCCAGACTATGGCTACACCTTC. This sequence encodes CSVDLSGQGTRPDYGYTF.